At least ten counts were recorded for the clone carrying this T cell receptor beta chain. These data are taken from a study of T cells after yellow fever vaccination. The CDR3 contains 14 residues. The germline gives CDR1 SGHAT, CDR2 FQNNGV. J gave up 9 bases and V 3 bases, and 5 bases lay outside the gene matches. MiXCR, run by TCRdb on the 5' RACE reads, gives a single entry per CDR3 protein. The data hold a few hundred thousand distinct CDR3 sequences, with roughly 6.2% observed a single time. The material was CD4+ T cells sorted from PBMCs, obtained on the day of the yellow fever booster vaccination. J is TRBJ2-3 and V is TRBV11-2; 11 bases line up with TRBD1. The sequence was collected from a man aged 30 to 39 who received the YFV17D yellow fever vaccine. The CDR3 DNA is TGTGCCAGCAGCTTGGACAGGGGGCGTATAACGCAGTATTTT. As protein: CASSLDRGRITQYF.